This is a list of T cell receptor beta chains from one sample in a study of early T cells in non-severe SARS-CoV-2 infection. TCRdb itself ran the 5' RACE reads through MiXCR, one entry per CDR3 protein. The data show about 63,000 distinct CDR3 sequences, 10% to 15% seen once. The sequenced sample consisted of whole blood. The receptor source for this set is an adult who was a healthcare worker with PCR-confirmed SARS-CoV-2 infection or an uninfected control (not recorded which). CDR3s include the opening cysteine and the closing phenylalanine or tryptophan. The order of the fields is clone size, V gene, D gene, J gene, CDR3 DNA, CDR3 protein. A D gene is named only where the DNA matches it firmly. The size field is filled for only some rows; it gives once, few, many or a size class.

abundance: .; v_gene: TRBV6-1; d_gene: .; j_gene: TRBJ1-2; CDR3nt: TGTGCCAGCACCAGGGCGGGAGGCTACACCTTC; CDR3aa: CASTRAGGYTF
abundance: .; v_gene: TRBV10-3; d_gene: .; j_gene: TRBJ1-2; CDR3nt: TGTGCCATCAGTGACGCCCCAGGCTATGGCTACACCTTC; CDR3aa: CAISDAPGYGYTF
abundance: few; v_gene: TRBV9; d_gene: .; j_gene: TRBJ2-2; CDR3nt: TGTGCCAGCAGCGTTTCGGGGGTGGACACCGGGGAGCTGTTTTTT; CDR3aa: CASSVSGVDTGELFF
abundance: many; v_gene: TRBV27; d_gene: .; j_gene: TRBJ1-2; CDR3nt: TGTGCCAGCTCGCTAAGGGGACCCCTTAGCTATGGCTACACCTTC; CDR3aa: CASSLRGPLSYGYTF
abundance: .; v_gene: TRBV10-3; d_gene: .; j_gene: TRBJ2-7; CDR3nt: TGTGCCATCAGTGAGTCAGTCAGCGGGTACGAGCAGTACTTC; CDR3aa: CAISESVSGYEQYF
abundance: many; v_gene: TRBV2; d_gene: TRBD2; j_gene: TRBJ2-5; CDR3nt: TGTGCCAGCAGCACAGGACTAGGTCAAGAGACCCAGTACTTC; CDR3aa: CASSTGLGQETQYF
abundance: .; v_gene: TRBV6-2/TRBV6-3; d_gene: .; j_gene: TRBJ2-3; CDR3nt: TGTGCCAGCAGTTCGAGGGAGCCAGATACGCAGTATTTT; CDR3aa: CASSSREPDTQYF
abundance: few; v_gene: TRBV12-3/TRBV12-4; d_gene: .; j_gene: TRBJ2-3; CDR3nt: TGTGCCAGCAGTTTATCAGATACGCAGTATTTT; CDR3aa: CASSLSDTQYF
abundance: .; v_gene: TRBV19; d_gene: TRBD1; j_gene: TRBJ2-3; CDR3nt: TGTGCCAGTAGCGGGACAGGGGGGACAGATACGCAGTATTTT; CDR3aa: CASSGTGGTDTQYF
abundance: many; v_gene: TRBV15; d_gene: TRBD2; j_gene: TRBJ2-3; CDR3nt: TGTGCCACCAGCAGAGATCGTGGTAGGCGGGGGGCCTGGACAGATACGCAGTATTTT; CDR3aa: CATSRDRGRRGAWTDTQYF
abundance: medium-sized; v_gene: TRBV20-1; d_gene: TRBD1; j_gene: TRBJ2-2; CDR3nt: TGCAGTGCTAGAGATCTACAGGGGGACACCGGGGAGCTGTTTTTT; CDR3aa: CSARDLQGDTGELFF
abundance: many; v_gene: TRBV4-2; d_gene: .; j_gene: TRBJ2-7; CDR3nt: TGTGCCAGCAGCCAAAACAGGGCGGTCTACGAGCAGTACTTC; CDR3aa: CASSQNRAVYEQYF
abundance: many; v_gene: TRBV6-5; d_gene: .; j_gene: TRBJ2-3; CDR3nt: TGTGCCAGCAGTTACTCCATAGACCCCGAGTCTGTCACAGATACGCAGTATTTT; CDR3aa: CASSYSIDPESVTDTQYF
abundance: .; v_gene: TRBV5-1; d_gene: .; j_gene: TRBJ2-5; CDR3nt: TGCGCCAGCAGCCCCGGGCGGACCCAAGAGACCCAGTACTTC; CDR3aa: CASSPGRTQETQYF